This TCR beta chain was captured by sequencing in a study of blood T cell repertoires in COVID-19. On the study more broadly: Samples of COVID-19 (acute and convalescent) were obtained from the United States, Italy and Spain. In each case, the material was cDNA or gDNA derived from T cells, B-cell-depleted T cells, or PBMCs.

Per the original methods: Estimation of nucleated cell counts relied on the amplification of reference gene primers. Clones were sequenced by immunoSEQ multiplex PCR, and TCRdb holds only the in-frame ones, with some missing. V, J and clone size were drawn from that table, and D and trimming were deduced from the DNA. The sample lists 200,000 or so clones, approximately 85% seen once, with over 2.5% in the top ten. The CDR3 is 13 amino acids. Germline values: CDR1 GTSNPN, CDR2 SVGIG (reference sequence). Trimming left V 1 base short and J 5 bases short, with 11 bases between. The chain links TRBV30 to TRBJ2-5, with a weak D call TRBD1 (6 bases). The receptor's source is a middle-aged man who had recovered from COVID-19. Sequenced: peripheral blood. The CDR3: CAWSDTRGETQYF. As DNA, the CDR3 is TGTGCCTGGAGTGACACGAGGGGGGAGACCCAGTACTTC.